These 5 T cell receptor beta chains originate from one sample sequenced in a study of STAT5B mutations in CD4+ large granular lymphocyte leukemia. Assay: immunoSEQ multiplex PCR; the TCRdb copy retains only in-frame clones and omits some. There are about 40,000 clones in the sample; around 85% occur only once, and less than 0.45% lies in the top ten. The sequencing sample was made of CD4+ T cells from blood buffy coats. These receptors were taken from a human donor in good health.

The genes are TRBV7-8 and TRBJ2-1; 8 bases align to TRBD2. CDR1 and CDR2 from the germline V gene are SGHVS and FQNEAQ. The CDR3 extends over 19 amino acids. Trimming took 4 bases from V and 7 from J; bases not matched to a gene: 21. In nucleotides, the CDR3 is TGTGCCAGCAGCTCAGGAGAGACTAGCGACACGGTTGGCTGGAATGAGCAGTTCTTC. Translation gives CASSSGETSDTVGWNEQFF.

This clone was counted once. Other DNA sequences in the same sample also yield this CDR3. V usage is TRBV11-2 and J usage is TRBJ2-1; weak D call: TRBD1 (6 bases). This CDR3 is 12 amino acids long. V lost 4 bases, J lost 8 bases, and 9 bases lay in between. Germline V gene lookup returns CDR1 SGHAT and CDR2 FQNNGV. The CDR3 region has the DNA TGTGCCAGCAGCTCACAGGGTTATGAGCAGTTCTTC. It is translated as CASSSQGYEQFF.

The chain joins TRBV7-2 to TRBJ1-6, with 7 bases that match TRBD1. V dropped 6 bases and J dropped 0; count of bases not matched to a gene: 11. The CDR3 totals 18 residues. Germline-derived CDR1 and CDR2 are SGHTA and FQGNSA. CDR3 DNA sequence: TGTGCCAGCAGTTGGACCGGGACAGCAAGCTCCTATAATTCACCCCTCCACTTT. This encodes CASSWTGTASSYNSPLHF.

This clone turned up a few times. CDR3 nucleotide sequence: TGTGCCAGCAGTGGGACTGCGACAGGGGGAATAAACTATGGCTACACCTTC. Protein product: CASSGTATGGINYGYTF. V and J are TRBV6-1 and TRBJ1-2, with 9 bases lining up with TRBD1. The CDR3 loop spans 17 amino acids. CDR1 is MNHNS and CDR2 is SASEGT in the germline V gene. V lost 4 bases and J lost 2; bases outside the gene matches: 11.

V is TRBV4-2 and J is TRBJ1-6; tentatively, D is TRBD1 (6 bases). The germline V gene encodes CDR1 LGHNA and CDR2 YNFKEQ. The CDR3 is 19 amino acids. Trimming cost V 0 bases and J 6 bases, with 21 bases left between them. CDR3 protein: CASSQDRTSGTSINSPLHF. The CDR3 nucleotides are TGTGCCAGCAGCCAAGACCGAACGTCCGGGACATCCATTAATTCACCCCTCCACTTT.